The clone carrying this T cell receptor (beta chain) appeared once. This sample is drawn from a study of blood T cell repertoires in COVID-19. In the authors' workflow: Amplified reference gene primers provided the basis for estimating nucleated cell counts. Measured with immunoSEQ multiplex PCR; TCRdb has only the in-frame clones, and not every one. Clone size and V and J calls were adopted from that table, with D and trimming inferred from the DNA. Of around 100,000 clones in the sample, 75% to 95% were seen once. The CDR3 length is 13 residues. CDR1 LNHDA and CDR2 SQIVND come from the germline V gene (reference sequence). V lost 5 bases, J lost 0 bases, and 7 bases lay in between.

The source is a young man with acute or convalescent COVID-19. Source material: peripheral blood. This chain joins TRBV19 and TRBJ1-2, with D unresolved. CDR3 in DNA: TGTGCCAGTAGTGGCGGATCTAACTATGGCTACACCTTC. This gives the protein CASSGGSNYGYTF. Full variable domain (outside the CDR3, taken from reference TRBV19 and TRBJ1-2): DGGITQSPKYLFRKEGQNVTLSCEQNLNHDAMYWYRQDPGQGLRLIYYSQIVNDFQKGDIAEGYSVSREKKESFPLTVTSAQKNPTAFYLCASSGGSNYGYTFGSGTRLTVV.